What follows describes a single TCR beta chain. This receptor's antigen is unknown. This sample stems from a study of CXCR3-negative and CXCR3-positive naive CD8 T cells (dated by TCRdb to the late 2010s). Looking at the study overall: In total, 130 million to 150 million TRB reads were obtained, which works out to roughly 1.5 +/- 0.3 million reads per library. Diversity and physicochemical repertoire analyses covered 10 to 11 donors pooled from two independent experiments. TRBV-TRBJ cluster analysis included naive subsets from a handful of donors and memory cells from 3 donors. What the authors observed across the whole study: Within the same donor, TRBV-TRBJ usage looked similar between naive CXCR3-negative and CXCR3-positive cells, but memory cells had distinct patterns. Repertoire diversity was comparably high in both naive subsets but much lower in memory CD8+ T cells. Because surface CD5, which has been linked to self-reactivity in mice, was comparable between naive subsets, TCR interaction strength was also inferred from TRB CDR3 physicochemical properties. Freshly isolated PBMCs were used for most assays because CXCR3 expression went down partially after cryopreservation. Compared with CXCR3-negative naive cells, CXCR3-positive naive cells had TRB CDR3s with higher hydrophobicity (lower Kidera factor 4), lower energy, and higher strength and volume indices.

For every CD8+ T cell subset, 300,000 cells were flow-sorted straight into RLT lysis buffer, and each subset was sorted in triplicate. Naive CD8+ T cells were defined stringently as CD45RO-CCR7+CD27+CD95- to exclude memory contaminants. Using standard density gradient centrifugation, peripheral blood mononuclear cells were isolated from buffy coats. Naive CXCR3-negative and CXCR3-positive CD8+ T cells were flow-sorted on a FACSAria III. An RNeasy Mini Kit was used to extract total RNA from the sorted cells. The CDR3 spans 15 residues, from the cysteine through the phenylalanine. No DNA is recorded. As encoded in the germline V gene (reference sequence), CDR1 is LGHDT while CDR2 is YNNKEL. The sequencer was a NextSeq 550. The Human TCR Profiling Kit (MiLaboratory) was used to prepare UMI-labeled 5' RACE TRB cDNA libraries. The full amount of extracted RNA was used for cDNA synthesis, and the full amount of resulting cDNA was used for PCR amplification. Libraries were prepared in parallel with an identical number of PCR cycles. On the authors' methods: MIGEC and MiXCR extracted about 50,000 +/- 10,000 unique UMI-labeled TRB cDNA molecules per library, requiring at least two reads per UMI. An average of roughly 40,000 +/- 10,000 functional in-frame TRB CDR3 nucleotide clonotypes without stop codons was found per library. After each sample was downsampled to 5000 UMI-labeled TRB molecules, VDJtools was used to calculate diversity metrics such as normalized Shannon-Wiener and Chao1. Clonotype-size-weighted physicochemical properties of the central five CDR3 residues (interaction energy, strength, volume and Kidera factor 4) were computed in VDJtools. One entry per CDR3 protein sequence results from the TCRdb reprocessing of the reads, with DNA left out. Clone size and V and J calls follow TCRdb, not the original study. This specimen's table enumerates just under 90,000 distinct CDR3 sequences. Together, the top ten hold around 0.82% of the sample.

This TCR was recovered from a human donor in good health. Some clones in this sample may be carry-over from other donors' samples. The rearranged segments are TRBV3-1 and TRBJ2-3; TCRdb's D call, TRBD2, is unchecked because there is no DNA. The sequenced sample consisted of naive CXCR3+ CD8+ T cells from blood. According to the study, the label for this sample's cell subset or site signals: CD45RO-CCR7+CD27+CD95- naive CD8+ T cells expressing CXCR3 (TNR3+). For the CDR3, the sequence is CASSPQSGGAYTQYF.